The 10 T cell receptor beta chains presented below share a single source sample, sequenced in a study of blood T cell repertoires in COVID-19. Sequencing was performed with immunoSEQ multiplex PCR; in TCRdb, only in-frame clones are kept and a portion is missing. The sample contains 200,000 to 250,000 clones, approximately 85% of which appear only once. Sequenced material: peripheral blood. The receptors here all came from a woman between 70 and 85 years old with COVID-19, enrolled during active disease.

This chain joins TRBV7-2 and TRBJ1-1; D is unresolved. Germline CDR1 is SGHTA and CDR2 is FQGNSA. Trimming took 6 bases from V and 4 from J, leaving 12 bases between them. The CDR3 has 13 residues. Written as DNA, the CDR3 is TGTGCCAGCAGTCCACAGTTAGGCACTGAAGCTTTCTTT. This codes for CASSPQLGTEAFF.

The chain is built from TRBV9 and TRBJ2-7; 7 nucleotides agree with TRBD2. Losses at the gene ends were 2 bases for V and 2 bases for J; bases not matched to a gene: 4. Germline CDR1 and CDR2: SGDLS and YYNGEE. The CDR3 runs to 14 residues. CDR3 coding DNA: TGTGCCAGCAGCGTGTCAGCGGGGACCTACGAGCAGTACTTC. Translating it yields CASSVSAGTYEQYF. Full variable domain (remainder filled in from reference TRBV9 and TRBJ2-7): DSGVTQTPKHLITATGQRVTLRCSPRSGDLSVYWYQQSLDQGLQFLIQYYNGEERAKGNILERFSAQQFPDLHSELNLSSLELGDSALYFCASSVSAGTYEQYFGPGTRLTVT.

This clone appeared a single time. The chain uses TRBV29-1 and TRBJ2-7; D may be TRBD1 (5 bases). Germline loops: CDR1 SQVTM, CDR2 ANQGSEA. Trimming pared 4 bases from V and 3 bases from J, leaving 10 bases between. CDR3 length: 12 amino acids. CDR3 sequence: CSVGTGYYEQYF. DNA of the CDR3: TGCAGCGTTGGTACAGGATACTACGAGCAGTACTTC.

The chain is built from TRBV5-8 and TRBJ1-6; no clear D gene. The germline V and J ends were trimmed by 2 bases and 8 bases, with 8 bases remaining between them. The CDR3 spans 13 residues. Germline CDR1 reads SGHTS; CDR2 reads YDEGEE. The CDR3 DNA reads as TGTGCCAGCAGCTTAATGAGGGATTCACCCCTCCACTTT. It codes for CASSLMRDSPLHF.

The CDR3 loop is CASSPGGADIIYNSPLHF. The CDR3 coding sequence is TGTGCCAGCAGCCCGGGAGGAGCAGACATTATCTATAATTCACCCCTCCACTTT. The chain recombines TRBV5-6 with TRBJ1-6; D gene unclear. CDR1 and CDR2 from the germline V gene are SGHDT and YYEEEE. Between the trimmed V and J ends, which lost 4 bases and 3 bases, there was a span of 20 bases. This CDR3 comprises 18 residues. The full variable domain, in which reference TRBV5-6 and TRBJ1-6 provide the parts outside the CDR3, is DAGVTQSPTHLIKTRGQQVTLRCSPKSGHDTVSWYQQALGQGPQFIFQYYEEEERQRGNFPDRFSGHQFPNYSSELNVNALLLGDSALYLCASSPGGADIIYNSPLHFGNGTRLTVT.

The genes are TRBV2 and TRBJ1-2; 8 bases are a match to TRBD1. CDR1 and CDR2 from the germline V gene are SNHLY and FYNNEI. The CDR3 covers 17 residues. Trimming removed 5 bases from V and 0 bases from J; junction bases left unmatched: 11. CDR3 region: CASSPTGGTSTNYGYTF. CDR3 in DNA: TGTGCCAGCAGTCCTACAGGGGGTACATCCACTAACTATGGCTACACCTTC.

The V call is TRBV14, the J call TRBJ1-1; D is ambiguous. CDR1 SGHDN and CDR2 FVKESK come from the germline V gene. Trimming took 1 base from V and 7 from J, leaving 16 bases between them. The CDR3 covers 15 residues. CDR3 DNA: TGTGCCAGCAGCCAAGGTCTTAGCGTACTAGGTGAAGCTTTCTTT. Its protein product is CASSQGLSVLGEAFF.

This chain uses TRBV19 with TRBJ2-7; possibly TRBD1 for D (6 bases). The V gene's germline CDR1 is LNHDA and CDR2 SQIVND (reference sequence). This CDR3 is built from 13 residues. The V and J ends lost 4 bases and 1 base respectively, with 8 bases between them. The CDR3 loop is CASSTQGSYEQYF. CDR3 DNA: TGTGCCAGTAGTACACAGGGTTCCTACGAGCAGTACTTC.

This chain connects TRBV30 to TRBJ2-2; the D gene is possibly TRBD1 (6 bases). Trimming took off 3 bases at V and 5 bases at J, with 19 bases between the two ends. The CDR3 loop spans 16 amino acids. Germline CDR1 is GTSNPN and CDR2 is SVGIG (reference sequence). The CDR3 nucleotides read TGTGCCTGGAGCCCAGGGGTAATAGTAGGGACCGGGGAGCTGTTTTTT. Translating gives CAWSPGVIVGTGELFF.

The CDR3 sequence: CASRGGQVITDTQYF. As DNA, the CDR3 is TGTGCCAGCAGGGGGGGACAGGTGATCACAGATACGCAGTATTTT. The chain combines TRBV5-4 with TRBJ2-3; 8 bases are shared with TRBD1. The germline gives CDR1 SGHNT, CDR2 YYREEE (reference sequence). The ends lost 5 bases at V and 2 bases at J; junction bases unmatched: 7. The length of the CDR3 is 15 residues.